Listed below are T cell receptor beta chains from one sample, sequenced in a study of cytomegalovirus exposure and HLA in healthy donors. Using immunoSEQ multiplex PCR, the repertoire was profiled, and TCRdb retains in-frame clones only, with some absent. The sample has 90,000 to 120,000 clones; under 97% are singletons. The sample comprised PBMCs. The receptors were gathered from a woman aged 18-29 years in good health and CMV-seronegative. The CDR3 runs from the conserved cysteine through the conserved F or W. A D gene is named only where the DNA matches it firmly. The size field is filled for only some rows; it gives once, few, many or a size class.

v_call: TRBV4-2
d_call: .
clone_size: .
j_call: TRBJ1-5
cdr3_nt: TGTGCCAGCAGCCCGACAGACTATCAGCCCCAGCATTTT
cdr3_aa: CASSPTDYQPQHF

v_call: TRBV2
d_call: TRBD1
clone_size: .
j_call: TRBJ1-2
cdr3_nt: TGTGCCAGCAGTGAAGAGGCAGGGGGCGCCCACTATGGCTACACCTTC
cdr3_aa: CASSEEAGGAHYGYTF

v_call: TRBV15
d_call: TRBD1
clone_size: once
j_call: TRBJ1-5
cdr3_nt: TGTGCCACCAGCCGACCGGGACAGGGCAATCAGCCCCAGCATTTT
cdr3_aa: CATSRPGQGNQPQHF

v_call: TRBV28
d_call: .
clone_size: once
j_call: TRBJ2-7
cdr3_nt: TGTGCCAGCACACCCCCGGGACAAGCATACGAGCAGTACTTC
cdr3_aa: CASTPPGQAYEQYF

v_call: TRBV23-1
d_call: TRBD1
clone_size: .
j_call: TRBJ1-1
cdr3_nt: TGCGCCAGCAGTCGTCGCGACTGGGACAGGGAGACTGAAGCTTTCTTT
cdr3_aa: CASSRRDWDRETEAFF

v_call: TRBV29-1
d_call: TRBD2
clone_size: .
j_call: TRBJ2-3
cdr3_nt: TGCAGCGTTTTAGGGACTACTGAAATCGTGGATACGCAGTATTTT
cdr3_aa: CSVLGTTEIVDTQYF

v_call: TRBV14
d_call: TRBD2
clone_size: once
j_call: TRBJ2-1
cdr3_nt: TGTGCCAGCAGCCCCGCCATACCGGGACTAAGTAATGAGCAGTTCTTC
cdr3_aa: CASSPAIPGLSNEQFF

v_call: TRBV5-3
d_call: TRBD1
clone_size: .
j_call: TRBJ2-7
cdr3_nt: TGTGCCAGAAGCGGACAGGGTAGGATCTACGAGCAGTACTTC
cdr3_aa: CARSGQGRIYEQYF

v_call: TRBV13
d_call: TRBD1
clone_size: .
j_call: TRBJ1-1
cdr3_nt: TGTGCCAGCAGCGTCAACAGGGGGCGCGACACTGAAGCTTTCTTT
cdr3_aa: CASSVNRGRDTEAFF

v_call: TRBV5-1
d_call: .
clone_size: .
j_call: TRBJ2-4
cdr3_nt: TGCGCCAGCAGCTTGGTGTGGGGGGACCGGGACATTCAGTACTTC
cdr3_aa: CASSLVWGDRDIQYF

v_call: TRBV7-2
d_call: .
clone_size: .
j_call: TRBJ2-1
cdr3_nt: TGTGCCAGCAGCTTATCAAACTACAATGAGCAGTTCTTC
cdr3_aa: CASSLSNYNEQFF

v_call: TRBV4-3
d_call: TRBD1
clone_size: .
j_call: TRBJ2-2
cdr3_nt: TGCGCCAGCAGGACTTCCTGGGGACAGGGGGCTGCCGGGGAGCTGTTTTTT
cdr3_aa: CASRTSWGQGAAGELFF

v_call: TRBV14
d_call: .
clone_size: .
j_call: TRBJ2-1
cdr3_nt: TGTGCCAGCAGCCTATCCTACAATGAGCAGTTCTTC
cdr3_aa: CASSLSYNEQFF

v_call: TRBV7-9
d_call: TRBD1
clone_size: .
j_call: TRBJ2-5
cdr3_nt: TGTGCCAGCAGCTTAGTTGGGGACAGGGTGGCCCAGTACTTC
cdr3_aa: CASSLVGDRVAQYF

v_call: TRBV5-4
d_call: .
clone_size: .
j_call: TRBJ2-2
cdr3_nt: TGTGCCAGCAGCTTGGGAGGCGGGGAGCTGTTTTTT
cdr3_aa: CASSLGGGELFF

v_call: TRBV11-2
d_call: .
clone_size: .
j_call: TRBJ1-3
cdr3_nt: TGTGCCAGCAGCTTAGAAGCCACCACGCGAAACACCATATATTTT
cdr3_aa: CASSLEATTRNTIYF

v_call: TRBV4-1
d_call: TRBD2
clone_size: .
j_call: TRBJ2-7
cdr3_nt: TGCGCCAGCAGCCAAGTCGGGACGGGGGGGCTTACCTACGAGCAGTACTTC
cdr3_aa: CASSQVGTGGLTYEQYF

v_call: TRBV30
d_call: TRBD2
clone_size: .
j_call: TRBJ2-3
cdr3_nt: TGTGCCTGTGGACTAGCGGGGGGGTTCACAGATACGCAGTATTTT
cdr3_aa: CACGLAGGFTDTQYF

v_call: TRBV9
d_call: .
clone_size: .
j_call: TRBJ2-3
cdr3_nt: TGTGCCAGCAGCGTATACAGGGTCACAGATACGCAGTATTTT
cdr3_aa: CASSVYRVTDTQYF

v_call: TRBV6-6
d_call: .
clone_size: once
j_call: TRBJ2-7
cdr3_nt: TGTGCCAGCAGATACGAAGACAGTTACGAGCAGTACTTC
cdr3_aa: CASRYEDSYEQYF

v_call: TRBV28
d_call: TRBD1
clone_size: .
j_call: TRBJ2-7
cdr3_nt: TGTGCCAGCAGTTTAGACAGGGGCAGCTACGAGCAGTACTTC
cdr3_aa: CASSLDRGSYEQYF

v_call: TRBV5-1
d_call: TRBD2
clone_size: .
j_call: TRBJ2-5
cdr3_nt: TGCGCCAGCAGCTCCCTAGCGGGGGGGTTAATAGAGACCCAGTACTTC
cdr3_aa: CASSSLAGGLIETQYF

v_call: TRBV19
d_call: .
clone_size: .
j_call: TRBJ1-2
cdr3_nt: TGTGCCAGTAGTACCCCAGGGGCGATCGATGGCTACACCTTC
cdr3_aa: CASSTPGAIDGYTF

v_call: TRBV7-8
d_call: .
clone_size: .
j_call: TRBJ2-2
cdr3_nt: TGTGCCAGCAGCCCCTCCAGGGGGAACACCGGGGAGCTGTTTTTT
cdr3_aa: CASSPSRGNTGELFF

v_call: TRBV19
d_call: TRBD1
clone_size: .
j_call: TRBJ1-4
cdr3_nt: TGTGCCAGTAGTACGACAGGGGGTTTGGTTGAAAAACTGTTTTTT
cdr3_aa: CASSTTGGLVEKLFF

v_call: TRBV2
d_call: .
clone_size: few
j_call: TRBJ1-1
cdr3_nt: TGTGCCAGCAGTGGGGGAGGTACTAAAGCTTTCTTT
cdr3_aa: CASSGGGTKAFF

v_call: TRBV5-8
d_call: .
clone_size: .
j_call: TRBJ1-5
cdr3_nt: TGTGCCAGCAGCTTGAGGGAGCACAACGATCAGCCCCAGCATTTT
cdr3_aa: CASSLREHNDQPQHF

v_call: TRBV18
d_call: TRBD1
clone_size: .
j_call: TRBJ2-5
cdr3_nt: TGTGCCAGCTCACCACGGGACAGGGTATCCGGGACCCAGTACTTC
cdr3_aa: CASSPRDRVSGTQYF

v_call: TRBV7-9
d_call: .
clone_size: once
j_call: TRBJ2-3
cdr3_nt: TGTGCCAGCAGCTCATCCCCAGATACGCAGTATTTT
cdr3_aa: CASSSSPDTQYF

v_call: TRBV5-4
d_call: TRBD1
clone_size: .
j_call: TRBJ2-1
cdr3_nt: TGTGCCAGCACCAAATGGGCGGGGACAGGGTACAATGAGCAGTTCTTC
cdr3_aa: CASTKWAGTGYNEQFF

v_call: TRBV10-3
d_call: .
clone_size: .
j_call: TRBJ2-5
cdr3_nt: TGTGCCATCGGTATCACGCAGGAGACCCAGTACTTC
cdr3_aa: CAIGITQETQYF

v_call: TRBV21-1
d_call: .
clone_size: .
j_call: TRBJ1-6
cdr3_nt: TGTGCCAGCCGCGCGAAAGACAGGGTCCAGAATTCACCCCTCCACTTT
cdr3_aa: CASRAKDRVQNSPLHF

v_call: TRBV6-6
d_call: TRBD1
clone_size: .
j_call: TRBJ2-7
cdr3_nt: TGTGCCAGCAGTTCATCGACAGGGAGCTCCTACGAGCAGTACTTC
cdr3_aa: CASSSSTGSSYEQYF

v_call: TRBV27
d_call: TRBD1
clone_size: .
j_call: TRBJ1-3
cdr3_nt: TGTGCCAGCAGCCGATCCGGGACAGAGAAACCCACCATATATTTT
cdr3_aa: CASSRSGTEKPTIYF

v_call: TRBV5-5
d_call: .
clone_size: .
j_call: TRBJ1-2
cdr3_nt: TGTGCCAGCAGCTCTGGCCTGGACAGCCGTGGGGTGGGTGGCTACACCTTC
cdr3_aa: CASSSGLDSRGVGGYTF

v_call: TRBV9
d_call: TRBD2
clone_size: .
j_call: TRBJ2-5
cdr3_nt: TGTGCCAGCAGCCCCCGCGGCGGACTAGCGGGCACCCCGATCCAAGAGACCCAGTACTTC
cdr3_aa: CASSPRGGLAGTPIQETQYF

v_call: TRBV27
d_call: .
clone_size: .
j_call: TRBJ2-1
cdr3_nt: TGTGCCAGCAGTTGGTCCGGCGGGGCAGGCTCCTACAATGAGCAGTTCTTC
cdr3_aa: CASSWSGGAGSYNEQFF

v_call: TRBV11-2
d_call: TRBD2
clone_size: .
j_call: TRBJ2-1
cdr3_nt: TGTGCCAGCAGCTTAGGGCTAGCGGGGTCCTACAATGAGCAGTTCTTC
cdr3_aa: CASSLGLAGSYNEQFF

v_call: TRBV19
d_call: TRBD1
clone_size: .
j_call: TRBJ2-7
cdr3_nt: TGTGCCAGTAGTATAGACCACCAGACGGGACAGGGGGCGTACGAGCAGTACTTC
cdr3_aa: CASSIDHQTGQGAYEQYF

v_call: TRBV11-2
d_call: TRBD1
clone_size: .
j_call: TRBJ1-4
cdr3_nt: TGTGCCAGCAGCTTAAATCGACAGGGGTTTTCTGAAAAACTGTTTTTT
cdr3_aa: CASSLNRQGFSEKLFF

v_call: TRBV10-2
d_call: TRBD1
clone_size: .
j_call: TRBJ1-2
cdr3_nt: TGCGCCAGCAGCCGGGACAGCTATGGCTACACCTTC
cdr3_aa: CASSRDSYGYTF

v_call: TRBV13
d_call: .
clone_size: .
j_call: TRBJ1-1
cdr3_nt: TGTGCCAGCAGCTTATATATGAGAGGGGGGAACACTGAAGCTTTCTTT
cdr3_aa: CASSLYMRGGNTEAFF

v_call: TRBV6-5
d_call: TRBD2
clone_size: .
j_call: TRBJ2-5
cdr3_nt: TGTGCCAGCAGTTACCTGCTAGCGGGGGGGCTGGAGACCCAGTACTTC
cdr3_aa: CASSYLLAGGLETQYF

v_call: TRBV4-2
d_call: .
clone_size: .
j_call: TRBJ2-1
cdr3_nt: TGTGCCAGCAGCCGGATCGGGGTGATCAATGAGCAGTTCTTC
cdr3_aa: CASSRIGVINEQFF

v_call: TRBV6-4
d_call: TRBD1
clone_size: .
j_call: TRBJ2-1
cdr3_nt: TGTGCCAGCAGTGACTCGGTCGGCCCAGGGGGCGAGGTCTACAATGAGCAGTTCTTC
cdr3_aa: CASSDSVGPGGEVYNEQFF

v_call: TRBV19
d_call: TRBD1
clone_size: .
j_call: TRBJ2-1
cdr3_nt: TGTGCCAGTAGTCCGCCGGGACAGGTAGCCAACCCGGGGCAGTTCTTC
cdr3_aa: CASSPPGQVANPGQFF

v_call: TRBV27
d_call: TRBD2
clone_size: .
j_call: TRBJ2-1
cdr3_nt: TGTGCCAGCAGTTCATACCACGGGACTAGCATCGATGAGCAGTTCTTC
cdr3_aa: CASSSYHGTSIDEQFF

v_call: TRBV13
d_call: TRBD1
clone_size: .
j_call: TRBJ1-1
cdr3_nt: TGTGCCAGCAGCCCTAACAGGGGGTCGGGTCGGACTGAAGCTTTCTTT
cdr3_aa: CASSPNRGSGRTEAFF

v_call: TRBV6-5
d_call: .
clone_size: .
j_call: TRBJ1-2
cdr3_nt: TGTGCCAGCAGTTACGGTGGAGGGCTGGATGGCTACACCTTC
cdr3_aa: CASSYGGGLDGYTF